The rows below give T cell receptor beta chains drawn from one sample of a study of T cell responses to AZD1222 COVID-19 vaccine. Method: immunoSEQ multiplex PCR; TCRdb's copy keeps in-frame clones and lacks some. The sample includes 80,000 or so clones, roughly four fifths seen only once; the top ten take 2.5% to 3%. Sequenced here: peripheral blood, sampled on day 0 of AZD1222 vaccination. Receptors were obtained from an adult in good health. Both conserved end residues are part of each CDR3. A D gene is named only where the DNA matches it firmly. The size entry is marked missing in some rows and otherwise reads once, few, many or a size class.

>TRBJ1-3|-|-|TRBV5-4
CASSLPGRPDTIYF
TGTGCCAGCAGCTTGCCGGGTAGACCAGACACCATATATTTT
>TRBJ2-7|-|TRBD2|TRBV2
CASSDSAGAYEQYF
TGTGCCAGCAGTGATTCCGCGGGAGCCTACGAGCAGTACTTC
>TRBJ1-4|-|-|TRBV18
CASSPGQAGEKLFF
TGTGCCAGCTCACCGGGACAAGCTGGTGAAAAACTGTTTTTT
>TRBJ2-7|-|-|TRBV7-3
CASSPQPSSYEQYF
TGTGCCAGCAGCCCCCAGCCTAGCAGCTACGAGCAGTACTTC
>TRBJ2-1|-|-|TRBV5-6
CASSLWSYNEQFF
TGTGCCAGCAGCTTGTGGTCCTACAATGAGCAGTTCTTC
>TRBJ2-7|-|-|TRBV19
CASSTLTTYEQYF
TGTGCCAGTAGTACGCTGACAACCTACGAGCAGTACTTC
>TRBJ1-2|-|-|TRBV7-2
CASSSNSYGYTF
TGTGCCAGCAGCTCGAACAGCTATGGCTACACCTTC
>TRBJ2-7|-|-|TRBV11-2
CASSVGTDPSYEQYF
TGTGCCAGCAGCGTCGGGACGGACCCCTCCTACGAGCAGTACTTC
>TRBJ2-7|-|-|TRBV19
CASSSTGPPDDEQYF
TGTGCCAGTAGCTCGACGGGGCCCCCTGACGACGAGCAGTACTTC
>TRBJ1-1|-|-|TRBV7-9
CASSLYGRGTEAFF
TGTGCCAGCAGCTTATACGGGCGTGGCACTGAAGCTTTCTTT
>TRBJ1-6|-|-|TRBV28
CASSSHSPLHF
TGTGCCAGCAGTTCCCATTCACCCCTCCACTTT
>TRBJ2-2|-|-|TRBV19
CASSIMAGYTGELFF
TGTGCCAGTAGTATAATGGCAGGGTACACCGGGGAGCTGTTTTTT
>TRBJ1-4|-|-|TRBV6-9
CASSYFALNEKLFF
TGTGCCAGCAGTTACTTTGCCCTTAATGAAAAACTGTTTTTT
>TRBJ2-1|-|-|TRBV12-3/TRBV12-4
CASRRVEGEQFF
TGTGCCAGCAGGCGGGTCGAGGGTGAGCAGTTCTTC
>TRBJ2-1|-|TRBD2|TRBV6-4
CATRAGTSGLGEQFF
TGTGCCACCAGAGCCGGGACTAGCGGGTTGGGTGAGCAGTTCTTC
>TRBJ1-2|-|TRBD1|TRBV4-3
CASSQETTGNYGYTF
TGCGCCAGCAGCCAAGAGACGACAGGGAACTATGGCTACACCTTC
>TRBJ1-2|-|-|TRBV10-3
CAIRIEESYGYTF
TGTGCCATCAGAATCGAAGAGAGCTATGGCTACACCTTC
>TRBJ1-3|few|-|TRBV7-8
CASSSNHFISGNTIYF
TGTGCCAGCAGCTCCAACCATTTTATCTCTGGAAACACCATATATTTT
>TRBJ2-5|-|TRBD2|TRBV5-4
CASSPGGSGETQYF
TGTGCCAGCAGCCCCGGGGGGTCGGGGGAGACCCAGTACTTC
>TRBJ2-3|-|TRBD1|TRBV24-1
CATSDSRTGDDTDTQYF
TGTGCCACCAGTGATTCCCGGACAGGGGACGACACAGATACGCAGTATTTT
>TRBJ1-3|-|-|TRBV6-1
CASSGTPRNSGNTIYF
TGTGCCAGCAGTGGTACACCTCGCAACTCTGGAAACACCATATATTTT
>TRBJ2-3|-|TRBD1|TRBV19
CASRKTGVKSTDTQYF
TGTGCCAGTAGGAAGACAGGGGTAAAGAGCACAGATACGCAGTATTTT
>TRBJ1-5|-|TRBD1|TRBV2
CASSTTGGLSNQPQHF
TGTGCCAGCAGTACTACAGGGGGCTTGAGCAATCAGCCCCAGCATTTT
>TRBJ1-2|-|-|TRBV6-5
CASSVDGLSSYGYTF
TGTGCCAGCAGCGTCGACGGCCTCTCCTCCTATGGCTACACCTTC
>TRBJ2-1|few|-|TRBV28
CASSTTRTGSSYNEQFF
TGTGCCAGCAGTACTACCCGGACGGGAAGCTCCTACAATGAGCAGTTCTTC
>TRBJ1-2|-|-|TRBV24-1
CATSDLPQVSNNYNYGYTF
TGTGCCACCAGTGATTTGCCACAGGTCAGTAACAATTATAACTATGGCTACACCTTC
>TRBJ2-3|once|-|TRBV9
CASSVAVGTDTQYF
TGTGCCAGCAGCGTAGCGGTCGGCACAGATACGCAGTATTTT
>TRBJ1-2|-|-|TRBV11-2
CASSLTANYGYTF
TGTGCCAGCAGCTTGACAGCTAACTATGGCTACACCTTC
>TRBJ1-3|once|-|TRBV3-1/TRBV3-2
CASSHAGLSSGNTIYF
TGTGCCAGCAGCCATGCGGGACTAAGCTCTGGAAACACCATATATTTT
>TRBJ1-2|-|TRBD1|TRBV10-3
CAIAQGGYYGYTF
TGTGCCATCGCACAGGGGGGCTACTATGGCTACACCTTC
>TRBJ2-7|-|-|TRBV19
CASSIRGARLGSGEQYF
TGTGCCAGTAGTATACGTGGGGCGCGACTCGGTTCAGGCGAGCAGTACTTC
>TRBJ2-7|-|TRBD1|TRBV14
CASSRAGTGIYEQYF
TGTGCCAGCAGCCGAGCCGGGACAGGGATCTACGAGCAGTACTTC
>TRBJ1-2|-|-|TRBV3-1/TRBV3-2
CASSPGTLGNYGYTF
TGTGCCAGCAGCCCTGGGACCCTGGGCAACTATGGCTACACCTTC